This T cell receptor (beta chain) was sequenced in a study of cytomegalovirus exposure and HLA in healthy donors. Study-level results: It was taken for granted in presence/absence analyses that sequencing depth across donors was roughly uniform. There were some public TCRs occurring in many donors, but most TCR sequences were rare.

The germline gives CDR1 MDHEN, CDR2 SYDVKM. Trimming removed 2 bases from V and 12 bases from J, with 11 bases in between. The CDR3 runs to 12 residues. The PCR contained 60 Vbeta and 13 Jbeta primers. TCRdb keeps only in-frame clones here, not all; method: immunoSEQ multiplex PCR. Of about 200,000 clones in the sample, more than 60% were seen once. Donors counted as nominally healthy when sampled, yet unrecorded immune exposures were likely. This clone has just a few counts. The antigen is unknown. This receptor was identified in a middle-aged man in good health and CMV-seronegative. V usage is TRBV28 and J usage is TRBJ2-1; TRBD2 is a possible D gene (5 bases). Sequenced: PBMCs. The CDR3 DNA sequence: TGTGCCAGCAGTTTAAGGAGGTCCGGGCAGTTCTTC. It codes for CASSLRRSGQFF.